A single sample gave rise to the 31 T cell receptor beta chains below, sequenced in a study of shared clonotypes between healthy human individuals. TCRdb's table, derived via immunoSEQ multiplex PCR, lists solely in-frame clones and lacks some. Here the sample spans roughly 1,000,000 clones, about 84% being singletons. The sample was memory CD4+ T cells from PBMCs. Indicated subset: CD45RA-negative fraction. These receptors all stem from a man aged 18 to 29 in good health. Some clones in this sample may be carry-over from other donors' samples.

The V call is TRBV5-4, the J call TRBJ2-7; no clear D gene. V was shortened by 4 bases and J by 9 bases, with 17 bases between the two germline ends. CDR3 length: 13 amino acids. The V gene's germline CDR1 is SGHNT and CDR2 YYREEE (reference sequence). CDR3 DNA: TGTGCCAGCAGCGCCCGGGCCACCCGCGGGCAGTACTTC. Amino acids: CASSARATRGQYF.

This clone occurred many times. This chain connects TRBV27 to TRBJ1-3; 7 nucleotides agree with TRBD1. CDR3 length: 14 amino acids. The V gene end was trimmed by 6 bases and the J gene end by 4 bases; junction bases not matched to a gene: 6. Germline V lookup: CDR1 MNHEY, CDR2 SMNVEV (reference sequence). The CDR3 reads CASSSTGTGNTIYF. In DNA form, the CDR3 reads TGTGCCAGCAGCTCGACAGGGACGGGAAACACCATATATTTT.

V usage is TRBV4-1 and J usage is TRBJ1-2; D gene uncertain. Germline values: CDR1 MGHRA, CDR2 YSYEKL. The CDR3 is 15 residues long. The V end lost 1 base, the J end lost 7 bases, and 16 bases lay between the germline ends. The CDR3 sequence is CASSQVEHNFLGYTF. In DNA, the CDR3 is TGCGCCAGCAGCCAAGTAGAACACAACTTCCTTGGCTACACCTTC.

The rearrangement links TRBV5-1 to TRBJ2-3, with a tentative D call TRBD1 (6 bases). Trimming removed 3 bases from V and 2 bases from J, with 10 bases in between. CDR3 length: 14 amino acids. CDR1 is SGHRS and CDR2 is YFSETQ in the germline V gene. The CDR3 DNA follows: TGCGCCAGCAGCTCAGGACAGCACACAGATACGCAGTATTTT. Protein sequence: CASSSGQHTDTQYF.

This clone was counted many times. The chain couples TRBV7-7 to TRBJ2-5, with 9 bases that match TRBD1. The CDR3 covers 14 residues. Per the germline V gene, CDR1 is SSHAT and CDR2 is FNYEAQ (reference sequence). Germline trimming cut 4 bases from V and 2 bases from J; bases unmatched to any gene: 2. The CDR3 bases are TGTGCCAGCAGCTCCGGACAGGGGCAAGAGACCCAGTACTTC. It yields the protein CASSSGQGQETQYF.

On this clone: Other DNA sequences within the sample encode an identical CDR3. J is TRBJ1-2 and V is TRBV10-3, with no clear D. The CDR3 is 13 amino acids. Germline-derived CDR1 and CDR2 are ENHRY and SYGVKD. Trimming cost V 2 bases and J 1 base, with 5 bases left between them. The CDR3, as DNA: TGTGCCATCAGTGAGGGTATTAACTATGGCTACACCTTC. Protein: CAISEGINYGYTF.

The chain uses TRBV19 and TRBJ2-4, with 9 nucleotides matching TRBD1. The J segment lost 12 bases and the V segment lost 5 bases, leaving 11 bases of the junction unmatched. Germline lookup yields CDR1 LNHDA and CDR2 SQIVND (reference sequence). The CDR3 covers 14 residues. CDR3 sequence (DNA): TGTGCCAGTAGTGACCGGGACAGGGTTTTGGGTCAGTACTTC. Encoded protein: CASSDRDRVLGQYF.

This clone appeared a single time. This chain joins TRBV30 and TRBJ1-5; TRBD1 aligns across 11 bases. The junction had 3 bases not matched to a gene; V was cut back by 2 bases and J by 9 bases. This CDR3 contains 13 residues. The germline gives CDR1 GTSNPN, CDR2 SVGIG (reference sequence). The CDR3 DNA sequence: TGTGCCTGGAGTTCGGACAGGGGGCTGCCCCAGCATTTT. Its translation is CAWSSDRGLPQHF.

The chain employs TRBV9 and TRBJ1-1; 10 positions agree with TRBD1. Germline lookup yields CDR1 SGDLS and CDR2 YYNGEE. The V and J ends lost 0 bases and 0 bases, in that order; junction bases with no gene match: 2. The CDR3 spans 16 residues. This CDR3 reads CASSVATGGMNTEAFF. CDR3 nucleotides: TGTGCCAGCAGCGTAGCGACAGGGGGCATGAACACTGAAGCTTTCTTT.

The chain uses TRBV4-2 and TRBJ2-2; 7 bases line up with TRBD2. V shed 3 bases and J 7 bases; nucleotides not matched to a gene: 14. Germline values: CDR1 LGHNA, CDR2 YNFKEQ. The CDR3 is made up of 17 amino acids. The CDR3 region is CASSHPPGLADGGELFF. In DNA, the CDR3 is TGTGCCAGCAGCCACCCGCCCGGGCTAGCGGACGGCGGGGAGCTGTTTTTT.

Comment on this clone: The sample holds other DNA sequences that translate to the same CDR3. The chain links TRBV7-2 to TRBJ1-1, with unresolved D. The CDR3 spans 12 residues. The V end was cut by 2 bases, the J end by 5 bases, with 6 bases between. Germline V lookup: CDR1 SGHTA, CDR2 FQGNSA. The CDR3 DNA sequence: TGTGCCAGCAGCTTAAGGGAGACTGAAGCTTTCTTT. Amino acid sequence: CASSLRETEAFF.

The chain combines TRBV6-6 with TRBJ2-2, with 7 bases aligning to TRBD1. CDR3 length: 14 residues. Per germline, CDR1 MNHNY and CDR2 SVGAGI (reference sequence). The V gene end was trimmed by 6 bases and the J gene end by 7 bases; junction bases not matched to a gene: 8. CDR3 loop: CASSSTGTDGELFF. The CDR3 DNA sequence: TGTGCCAGCAGCTCCACAGGGACAGACGGGGAGCTGTTTTTT.

V usage is TRBV5-1 and J usage is TRBJ2-1; 11 nucleotides match TRBD2. The V gene end was trimmed by 4 bases and the J gene end by 3 bases; junction bases not matched to a gene: 3. CDR3 length: 15 amino acids. Germline V gene lookup returns CDR1 SGHRS and CDR2 YFSETQ. The CDR3 DNA is TGCGCCAGCAGCAGGGGACTAGCGGACTACAATGAGCAGTTCTTC. Translation: CASSRGLADYNEQFF.

The rearrangement joins TRBV11-2 to TRBJ1-2, with unresolved D. This CDR3 has 12 amino acids. Germline loops: CDR1 SGHAT, CDR2 FQNNGV. Deletions cut 5 bases from V and 4 bases from J, with 8 bases between. The CDR3 is CASSREGYGYTF. DNA of the CDR3: TGTGCCAGCAGCCGCGAGGGCTATGGCTACACCTTC.

The chain carries TRBV6-1 and TRBJ2-7, with TRBD2 matching 7 bases. Germline values: CDR1 MNHNS, CDR2 SASEGT. J gave up 6 bases and V 5 bases, and 13 bases lay outside the gene matches. This CDR3 contains 15 residues. DNA of the CDR3: TGTGCCAGCAGTTCTCAGGGAGGGATCCCCTCCGAGCAGTACTTC. It encodes CASSSQGGIPSEQYF.

The chain employs TRBV2 and TRBJ1-6, with TRBD1 matching 12 bases. In germline, CDR1 is SNHLY, CDR2 FYNNEI. V trimming: 6 bases; J trimming: 6 bases; junction bases outside the gene matches: 3. This CDR3 comprises 15 residues. CDR3 nucleotide sequence: TGTGCCAGCAGAGGGACAGGGGGCAGTAATTCACCCCTCCACTTT. It codes for CASRGTGGSNSPLHF.

The chain combines TRBV30 with TRBJ2-7, with no clear D. Per the germline V gene, CDR1 is GTSNPN and CDR2 is SVGIG (reference sequence). V shed 6 bases and J shed 7 bases, with 19 bases lying between them. This CDR3 has 13 amino acids. The CDR3 nucleotides read TGTGCCTGCCGAGGACGGCTGCTCAAGGAGCAGTACTTC. This codes for CACRGRLLKEQYF.

The chain combines TRBV7-9 with TRBJ1-5, with D unclear. Germline CDR1 is SEHNR and CDR2 is FQNEAQ (reference sequence). This CDR3 is 16 amino acids long. V lost 3 bases and J 3 bases, leaving 15 bases between the germline ends. DNA of the CDR3: TGTGCCAGCAGCTTTGGGGTGGGCAGAACCAATCAGCCCCAGCATTTT. It yields the protein CASSFGVGRTNQPQHF.

The rearrangement joins TRBV11-2 to TRBJ1-1; the D is unclear. This CDR3 has 12 residues. The germline V and J ends were trimmed by 2 bases and 7 bases, with 8 bases remaining between them. CDR1 and CDR2 (germline): SGHAT, FQNNGV. In nucleotides, the CDR3 is TGTGCCAGCAGCTTATTTTTGGATGAAGCTTTCTTT. Residues: CASSLFLDEAFF.

This clone was observed a few times. V gene TRBV7-9 combines with J gene TRBJ1-6; D is ambiguous. This CDR3 is 15 amino acids long. Germline CDR1 and CDR2: SEHNR and FQNEAQ (reference sequence). V lost 1 base, J lost 5 bases, and 9 bases lay in between. CDR3 region: CASSLGLWDNSPLHF. The CDR3 region has the DNA TGTGCCAGCAGCTTAGGCCTTTGGGATAATTCACCCCTCCACTTT.

The chain recombines TRBV30 with TRBJ2-5; D not resolved. Looked up from germline, CDR1 is GTSNPN and CDR2 is SVGIG (reference sequence). There are 12 residues in the CDR3. With 2 bases removed from V and 5 bases from J, the gap between germline ends came to 9 bases. The CDR3 loop reads CAWSPRWETQYF. The CDR3 DNA reads as TGTGCCTGGAGTCCTCGTTGGGAGACCCAGTACTTC.

The gene calls are TRBV27 and TRBJ2-2, with D unresolved. Trimming shortened V by 4 bases and J by 3 bases, and 6 bases separated the two germline ends. CDR3 size: 13 residues. CDR1 is MNHEY and CDR2 is SMNVEV in the germline V gene (reference sequence). The CDR3 DNA sequence: TGTGCCAGCAGTTGGGTCTACACCGGGGAGCTGTTTTTT. Its translation: CASSWVYTGELFF.

This sequence joins TRBV6-1 and TRBJ1-2; TRBD1 matches 10 bases. The CDR3 length is 13 residues. V gave up 3 bases and J gave up 8 bases; unmatched junction bases: 3. CDR1 and CDR2 (germline): MNHNS, SASEGT. CDR3 loop: CASSEGQGIGYTF. The CDR3 DNA reads as TGTGCCAGCAGTGAGGGACAGGGGATAGGCTACACCTTC.

Turning to this clone: Other DNA sequences within the sample encode an identical CDR3. The rearrangement links TRBV5-1 to TRBJ2-6; D unclear. The ends were cut back, 0 bases at V and 0 bases at J, with 4 bases in the middle. Per the germline V gene, CDR1 is SGHRS and CDR2 is YFSETQ. The CDR3 has 15 amino acids. The DNA of the CDR3 is TGCGCCAGCAGCTTGGTCCCCTCTGGGGCCAACGTCCTGACTTTC. Amino acid sequence: CASSLVPSGANVLTF.

About this clone itself: Other nucleotide sequences in the sample specify the same CDR3. V and J are TRBV28 and TRBJ1-1, with D hard to call. The V end was cut by 7 bases, the J end by 1 base, with 4 bases between. CDR1 and CDR2 from the germline V gene are MDHEN and SYDVKM. CDR3 size: 11 residues. For the CDR3, the DNA is TGTGCCAGCACCGGGAACACTGAAGCTTTCTTT. Translating it yields CASTGNTEAFF.

The genes are TRBV28 and TRBJ1-4, with 9 bases identical to TRBD1. Germline V gene lookup returns CDR1 MDHEN and CDR2 SYDVKM. Trimming cost V 6 bases and J 7 bases; bases outside gene matches: 6. CDR3 length: 14 residues. As DNA, the CDR3 is TGTGCCAGCAGGGGGGGACAGGGAGGTGAAAAACTGTTTTTT. Amino acids: CASRGGQGGEKLFF.

The CDR3 nucleotides are TGTGCCAGCAGATTCCCGGGACAGGGTAATGAGCAGTTCTTC. As protein: CASRFPGQGNEQFF. The genes are TRBV27 and TRBJ2-1; 9 bases are a match to TRBD1. The CDR3 consists of 14 residues. V lost 6 bases, J lost 7 bases, and 7 bases stayed unmatched. Germline CDR1 and CDR2: MNHEY and SMNVEV (reference sequence).

Comment on this clone: At the DNA level, this CDR3 is encoded by other sequences in the same sample as well. In DNA form, the CDR3 reads TGTGCCAGCAGTTACTCGACGAGGAACACTGAAGCTTTCTTT. This encodes CASSYSTRNTEAFF. The J gene is TRBJ1-1, the V gene TRBV6-5; D is unresolved. The ends were cut back, 0 bases at V and 1 base at J, with 6 bases in the middle. CDR3 size: 14 residues. CDR1 is MNHEY, CDR2 SVGAGI, per germline.

The V and J genes are TRBV6-6 and TRBJ2-3; TRBD2 agrees at 14 bases. The CDR3 is made up of 16 amino acids. CDR1 is MNHNY, CDR2 SVGAGI, per germline (reference sequence). Trimming cost V 5 bases and J 4 bases; bases outside gene matches: 5. This CDR3 is CASSKGLAGVADTQYF. The CDR3 DNA reads as TGTGCCAGCAGTAAGGGACTAGCGGGAGTAGCAGATACGCAGTATTTT.

V is TRBV7-8 and J is TRBJ1-4; the match to TRBD1 covers 7 bases. The CDR3 loop spans 14 amino acids. The J segment lost 6 bases and the V segment lost 6 bases, leaving 7 bases of the junction unmatched. Germline CDR1 and CDR2: SGHVS and FQNEAQ. CDR3 in DNA: TGTGCCAGCAGTCAGGGACAGTTCTATGAAAAACTGTTTTTT. Amino acid sequence: CASSQGQFYEKLFF.

The chain links TRBV28 to TRBJ1-5; D is unclear. Germline loops: CDR1 MDHEN, CDR2 SYDVKM. The CDR3 length is 12 residues. Trimming left V 7 bases short and J 2 bases short, with 6 bases between. CDR3 bases: TGTGCCAGCAACAGTGGCAATCAGCCCCAGCATTTT. Its protein product is CASNSGNQPQHF.